These T cell receptor beta chains were read from a single sample in a study of cytomegalovirus exposure and HLA in healthy donors. Assay used: immunoSEQ multiplex PCR; TCRdb lists only in-frame clones, some missing. The sample contains about 89,000 clones, around 85% of which appear only once. The sequenced material came from PBMCs. These receptors were collected from a man between 35 and 55 years old in good health and CMV-seropositive. The CDR3 runs from the conserved cysteine through the conserved F or W. A D gene is named only where the DNA matches it firmly. The size entry is marked missing in some rows and otherwise reads once, few, many or a size class.

v_call	j_call	d_call	clone_size	cdr3_nt	cdr3_aa
TRBV5-1	TRBJ1-1	TRBD1	.	TGCGCCAGCACCCTGGGGACAGGGGCGTCGGACACTGAAGCTTTCTTT	CASTLGTGASDTEAFF
TRBV5-1	TRBJ1-1	.	.	TGCGCCAGCAGCCCGGACGGAGGAAGTATGAACACTGAAGCTTTCTTT	CASSPDGGSMNTEAFF
TRBV11-2	TRBJ2-1	.	few	TGTGCCAGCAGCTACCTGAGGGGGAGGGCCTCCAATGAGCAGTTCTTC	CASSYLRGRASNEQFF
TRBV5-6	TRBJ1-5	.	.	TGTGCCAGCAGCTTGGTCGGCAGGGGCGATAATCAGCCCCAGCATTTT	CASSLVGRGDNQPQHF
TRBV30	TRBJ2-2	.	.	TGTGCCTGGAGTGTACTCGGGGGAGATACCGGGGAGCTGTTTTTT	CAWSVLGGDTGELFF
TRBV6-6	TRBJ2-7	.	once	TGTGCCAGCAGTTCCCTCGGCATTCAGGCACCCTACGAGCAGTACTTC	CASSSLGIQAPYEQYF
TRBV6-1	TRBJ2-7	TRBD1	.	TGTGCCAGCGGGGACAGGTACAAGTCCGAGCAGTACTTC	CASGDRYKSEQYF
TRBV6-1	TRBJ2-3	.	.	TGTGCCAGCAGCCCCGGCGGGGGCCGCACAGATACGCAGTATTTT	CASSPGGGRTDTQYF
TRBV6-5	TRBJ2-1	.	.	TGTGCCAGCAGTTCTACTCGCCGATCCATCAATGAGCAGTTCTTC	CASSSTRRSINEQFF
TRBV19	TRBJ2-2	.	.	TGTGCCAGTAGCCTGGACACGAACACCGGGGAGCTGTTTTTT	CASSLDTNTGELFF
TRBV10-3	TRBJ2-4	.	.	TGTGCCATCAGTGAAACAGGGTCGGACATTCAGTACTTC	CAISETGSDIQYF
TRBV29-1	TRBJ1-1	TRBD1	.	TGCAGCGGTTCAGGGGGCACTGAAGCTTTCTTT	CSGSGGTEAFF
TRBV30	TRBJ2-7	TRBD1	.	TGTGCCTGGAGCGACGGGACAGGGCCCGGCGAGCAGTACTTC	CAWSDGTGPGEQYF
TRBV5-6	TRBJ1-2	TRBD1	.	TGTGCCAGCAGCCGGACAGGGGCTAACTATGGCTACACCTTC	CASSRTGANYGYTF
TRBV6-6	TRBJ1-6	TRBD1	.	TGTGCCAGCAGTTACTCGGACAGGGGGCAAAATTCACCCCTCCACTTT	CASSYSDRGQNSPLHF
TRBV5-5	TRBJ2-1	TRBD2	.	TGTGCCAGCAGCTGGGGACTAGCGGAGGCCGGTAAGCAGTTCTTC	CASSWGLAEAGKQFF
TRBV5-4	TRBJ2-5	.	once	TGTGCCAGCAGTGTGAGATTAGAAGAGACCCAGTACTTC	CASSVRLEETQYF
TRBV4-2	TRBJ2-7	TRBD2	.	TGTGCCAGCAGCCAAGAGGGGCGAGGACTAGCGGCTTACGAGCAGTACTTC	CASSQEGRGLAAYEQYF
TRBV28	TRBJ1-3	TRBD1	.	TGTGCCAGCGGAGAAATTGGACAGGCCTCTGGAAACACCATATATTTT	CASGEIGQASGNTIYF
TRBV29-1	TRBJ1-1	TRBD1	once	TGCAGCGTTGAAGACTCAGGACAGGGGATTTTGAACACTGAAGCTTTCTTT	CSVEDSGQGILNTEAFF